Sequencing of this T cell receptor beta chain was carried out in a study of cytomegalovirus exposure and HLA in healthy donors. General study points: The study had only CMV serostatus as immune exposure information. According to the study, 150 to 200 TCR beta chains were cytomegalovirus-associated.

V trimming: 5 bases; J trimming: 7 bases; junction bases outside the gene matches: 6. The CDR3 totals 15 residues. Germline V gene lookup returns CDR1 MNHEY and CDR2 SVGAGI. On this clone itself: Its antigen remains unidentified.

Vbeta (60) and Jbeta (13) primers were used in the PCR. Clones were read by immunoSEQ multiplex PCR, and TCRdb kept only the in-frame ones, dropping some. This repertoire includes some 71,000 clones. J is TRBJ2-1 and V is TRBV6-5; 12 nucleotides agree with TRBD1. The source material was PBMCs. The source of this sequence is a woman aged 25 to 39 in good health and CMV-seronegative. The CDR3: CASSARDRGLNEQFF. The CDR3 DNA follows: TGTGCCAGCAGTGCCCGGGACAGGGGGCTGAATGAGCAGTTCTTC.